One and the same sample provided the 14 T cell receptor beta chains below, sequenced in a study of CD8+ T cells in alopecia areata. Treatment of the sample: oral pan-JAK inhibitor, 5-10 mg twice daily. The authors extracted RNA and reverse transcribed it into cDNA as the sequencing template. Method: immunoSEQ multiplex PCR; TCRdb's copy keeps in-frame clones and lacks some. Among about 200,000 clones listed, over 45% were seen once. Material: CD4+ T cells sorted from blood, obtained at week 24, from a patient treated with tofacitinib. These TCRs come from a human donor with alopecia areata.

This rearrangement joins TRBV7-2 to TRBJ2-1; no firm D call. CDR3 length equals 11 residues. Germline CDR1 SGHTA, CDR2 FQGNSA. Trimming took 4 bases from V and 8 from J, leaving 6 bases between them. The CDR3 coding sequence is TGTGCCAGCAGCTCTTTTGATGAGCAGTTCTTC. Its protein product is CASSSFDEQFF.

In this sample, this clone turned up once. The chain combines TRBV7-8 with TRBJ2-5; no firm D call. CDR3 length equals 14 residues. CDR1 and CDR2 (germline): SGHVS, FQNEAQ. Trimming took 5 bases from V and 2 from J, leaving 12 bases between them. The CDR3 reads CASSILSEQETQYF. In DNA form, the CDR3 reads TGTGCCAGCAGCATCCTATCTGAACAAGAGACCCAGTACTTC.

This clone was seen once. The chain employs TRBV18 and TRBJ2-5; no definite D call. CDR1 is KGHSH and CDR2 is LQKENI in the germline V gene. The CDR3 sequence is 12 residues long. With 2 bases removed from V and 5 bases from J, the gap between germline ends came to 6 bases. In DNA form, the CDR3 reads TGTGCCAGCTCACCAGAACGGGAGACCCAGTACTTC. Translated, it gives CASSPERETQYF.

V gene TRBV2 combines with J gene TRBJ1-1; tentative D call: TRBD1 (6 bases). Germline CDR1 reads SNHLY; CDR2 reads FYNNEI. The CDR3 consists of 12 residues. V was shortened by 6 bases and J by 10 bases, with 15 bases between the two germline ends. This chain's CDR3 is CASRYTQGRAFF. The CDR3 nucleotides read TGTGCCAGCAGATACACACAGGGCAGAGCTTTCTTT.

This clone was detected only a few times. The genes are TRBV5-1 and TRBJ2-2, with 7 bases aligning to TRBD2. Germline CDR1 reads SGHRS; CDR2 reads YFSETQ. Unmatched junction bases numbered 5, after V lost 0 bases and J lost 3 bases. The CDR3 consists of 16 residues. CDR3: CASSLVGTIDTGELFF. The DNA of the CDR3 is TGCGCCAGCAGCTTGGTTGGGACTATTGACACCGGGGAGCTGTTTTTT.

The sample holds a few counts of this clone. Here the CDR3 reads CASSQSVAGSTDTQYF. The CDR3 nucleotides read TGTGCCAGCAGTCAATCCGTAGCGGGTAGCACAGATACGCAGTATTTT. The rearrangement joins TRBV27 to TRBJ2-3; 7 nucleotides agree with TRBD2. The CDR3 spans 16 residues. Per the germline V gene, CDR1 is MNHEY and CDR2 is SMNVEV (reference sequence). Trimming removed 5 bases from V and 0 bases from J; junction bases left unmatched: 8.

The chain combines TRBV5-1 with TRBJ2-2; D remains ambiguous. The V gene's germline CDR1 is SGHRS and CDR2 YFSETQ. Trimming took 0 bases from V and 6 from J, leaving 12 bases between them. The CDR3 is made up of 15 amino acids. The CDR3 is CASSLEGPPAGELFF. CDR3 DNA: TGCGCCAGCAGCTTGGAAGGTCCCCCCGCCGGGGAGCTGTTTTTT.

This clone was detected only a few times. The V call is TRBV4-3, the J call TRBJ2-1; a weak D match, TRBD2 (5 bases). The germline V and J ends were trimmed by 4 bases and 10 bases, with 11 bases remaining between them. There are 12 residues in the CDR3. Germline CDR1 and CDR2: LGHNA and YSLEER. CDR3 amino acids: CASSPTRGEQFF. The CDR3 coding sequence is TGCGCCAGCAGCCCAACTAGAGGGGAGCAGTTCTTC.

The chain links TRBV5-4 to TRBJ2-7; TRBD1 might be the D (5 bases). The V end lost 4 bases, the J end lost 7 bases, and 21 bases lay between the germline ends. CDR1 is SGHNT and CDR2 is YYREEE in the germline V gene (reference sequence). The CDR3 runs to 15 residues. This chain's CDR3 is CASSPRGLDPLEQYF. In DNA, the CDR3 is TGTGCCAGCAGCCCAAGGGGCCTTGACCCCTTGGAGCAGTACTTC.

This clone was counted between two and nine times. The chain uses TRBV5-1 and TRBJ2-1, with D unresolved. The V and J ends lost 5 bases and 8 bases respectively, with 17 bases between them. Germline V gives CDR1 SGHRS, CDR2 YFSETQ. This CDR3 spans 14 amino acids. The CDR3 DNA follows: TGCGCCAGCAGAGAGAACGCAGCCGTCGATGAGCAGTTCTTC. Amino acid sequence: CASRENAAVDEQFF.

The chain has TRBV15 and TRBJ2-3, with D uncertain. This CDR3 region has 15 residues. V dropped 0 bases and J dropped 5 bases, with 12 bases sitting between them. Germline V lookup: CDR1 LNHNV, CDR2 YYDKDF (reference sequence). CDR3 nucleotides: TGTGCCACCAGCAGAGATCTTGCGAGTCGAGATACGCAGTATTTT. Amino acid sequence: CATSRDLASRDTQYF.

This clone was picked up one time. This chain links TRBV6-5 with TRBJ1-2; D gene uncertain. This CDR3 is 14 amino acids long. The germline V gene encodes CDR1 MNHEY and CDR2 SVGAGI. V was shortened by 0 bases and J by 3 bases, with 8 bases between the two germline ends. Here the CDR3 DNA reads TGTGCCAGCAGTTACTCGACACTTTACTATGGCTACACCTTC. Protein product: CASSYSTLYYGYTF.

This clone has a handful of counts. The CDR3 region is CAWMTWGGYTF. CDR3 sequence (DNA): TGTGCCTGGATGACTTGGGGGGGCTACACCTTC. The chain combines TRBV30 with TRBJ1-2, with D perhaps TRBD1 (5 bases). The CDR3 sequence is 11 residues long. The ends were cut back, 4 bases at V and 8 bases at J, with 11 bases in the middle. CDR1 and CDR2 (germline): GTSNPN, SVGIG (reference sequence).

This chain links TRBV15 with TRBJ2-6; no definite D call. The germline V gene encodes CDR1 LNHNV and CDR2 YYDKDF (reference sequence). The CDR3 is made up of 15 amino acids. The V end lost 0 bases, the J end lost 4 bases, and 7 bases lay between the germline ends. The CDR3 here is CATSRDHKGANVLTF. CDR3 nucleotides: TGTGCCACCAGCAGAGATCATAAGGGGGCCAACGTCCTGACTTTC.